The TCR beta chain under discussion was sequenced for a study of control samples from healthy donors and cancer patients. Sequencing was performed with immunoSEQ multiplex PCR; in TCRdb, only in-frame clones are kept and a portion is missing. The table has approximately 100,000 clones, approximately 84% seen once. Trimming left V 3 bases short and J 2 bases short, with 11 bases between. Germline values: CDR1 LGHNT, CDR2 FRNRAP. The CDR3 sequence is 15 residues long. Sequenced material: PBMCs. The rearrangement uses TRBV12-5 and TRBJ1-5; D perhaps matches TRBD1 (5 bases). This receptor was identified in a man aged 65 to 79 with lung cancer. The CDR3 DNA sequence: TGTGCTAGTGGTTTAGGTGGGGGGGGCAATCAGCCCCAGCATTTT. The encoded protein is CASGLGGGGNQPQHF.